This T cell receptor beta chain is from a study of cytomegalovirus exposure and HLA in healthy donors. Whole-study results and caveats: In a later analysis, a genetic analysis reported fewer productive-TCR N-insertions in an Asian-associated ancestry cluster than the cohort average.

Primers: 60 Vbeta forward and 13 Jbeta reverse. Clones were sequenced by immunoSEQ multiplex PCR, and TCRdb holds only the in-frame ones, with some missing. The data contain around 120,000 clones, approximately 81% of them singletons. To note about this clone: What it binds is unknown.

This CDR3 has 15 amino acids. Looked up from germline, CDR1 is MDHEN and CDR2 is SYDVKM. Trimming stripped 3 bases from V and 2 bases from J, with 11 bases between. This clonotype was obtained from a man younger than 30 in good health and CMV-seronegative. Sample: PBMCs. The gene calls are TRBV28 and TRBJ1-5; possible D gene TRBD1, 6 bases. The CDR3 DNA reads as TGTGCCAGCAGTTTCAAACAGGGAGGCAATCAGCCCCAGCATTTT. Its protein product is CASSFKQGGNQPQHF.